This T cell receptor beta chain is drawn from a study of T cells in Graves' hyperthyroidism and ophthalmopathy. The study, taken as a whole, reports: In blood, most of the thyroid clonotypes expanded above 0.001 were also present. Model predictions of ophthalmopathy came a median around 6.5 months before onset.

Trimming cost V 5 bases and J 4 bases, with 12 bases left between them. CDR1 and CDR2 (germline): SGHVS, FNYEAQ. This CDR3 contains 14 residues. Amplified regions were TCR beta CDR3 sequences from RNA transcripts. The TCR CDR3 was amplified in a first-round RT-PCR using the HTBI primer set. TCRdb re-derived calls from the multiplex PCR reads in MiXCR, one entry per CDR3 protein. Here the sample spans around 690,000 distinct CDR3 sequences, 15% to 20% being singletons. This clonotype was seen a few times. The antigen is undetermined. This chain uses TRBV7-6 with TRBJ1-5; no firm D call. The clonotype was recovered from a man aged 45-60 years with Graves' hyperthyroidism. Sequenced sample: blood. CDR3 loop: CASSPWAANQPQHF. CDR3 sequence (DNA): TGTGCCAGCAGCCCTTGGGCAGCAAATCAGCCCCAGCATTTT.